One sample yielded the 7 T cell receptor beta chains listed below, sequenced in a study of blood T cell repertoires in COVID-19. TCRdb keeps only in-frame clones here, not all; method: immunoSEQ multiplex PCR. The sample records about 140,000 clones, about 87% being singletons. What was sequenced was peripheral blood. The origin of the receptors is a human donor in a cohort sampled during active COVID-19.

V and J are TRBV7-2 and TRBJ1-6; TRBD1 matches at 7 bases. V was pared by 5 bases and J by 5 bases, with 3 bases of the junction left unmatched. CDR1 is SGHTA and CDR2 is FQGNSA in the germline V gene. This CDR3 has 14 residues. CDR3 nucleotides: TGTGCCAGCAGCAACAGGGGTGATAATTCACCCCTCCACTTT. This translates into CASSNRGDNSPLHF. Filled out from reference TRBV7-2 and TRBJ1-6, the complete variable domain reads GAGVSQSPSNKVTEKGKDVELRCDPISGHTALYWYRQSLGQGLEFLIYFQGNSAPDKSGLPSDRFSAERTGGSVSTLTIQRTQQEDSAVYLCASSNRGDNSPLHFGNGTRLTVT.

This clone appeared a few times. The chain couples TRBV5-1 to TRBJ1-2, with 9 bases that match TRBD1. J gave up 8 bases and V 3 bases, and 11 bases lay outside the gene matches. The germline gives CDR1 SGHRS, CDR2 YFSETQ. The CDR3 loop spans 15 amino acids. The DNA for the CDR3 is TGCGCCAGCAGCTCTCTAGGGGACAGGGTGCAGGGCTACACCTTC. This codes for CASSSLGDRVQGYTF.

The rearrangement uses TRBV3-1 (or the pseudogene TRBV3-2) and TRBJ2-1; TRBD2 agrees at 14 bases. The CDR3 totals 17 residues. The J segment lost 5 bases and the V segment lost 4 bases, leaving 7 bases of the junction unmatched. The germline gives CDR1 LGHDT, CDR2 YNNKEL (reference sequence). CDR3 loop: CASSRRLAGGWHNEQFF. CDR3 nucleotides: TGTGCCAGCAGCCGCCGACTAGCGGGGGGGTGGCACAATGAGCAGTTCTTC.

The chain uses TRBV19 and TRBJ2-1; a possible D gene is TRBD2 (6 bases). The CDR3 is 16 amino acids. V was clipped by 5 bases and J by 2 bases, with 16 bases between them. Germline CDR1 is LNHDA and CDR2 is SQIVND (reference sequence). In DNA form, the CDR3 reads TGTGCCAGTAGTGGGGAGAGGGCGGGACCCTACAATGAGCAGTTCTTC. This gives the protein CASSGERAGPYNEQFF.

The V and J genes are TRBV19 and TRBJ1-5; D gene ambiguous. V was trimmed by 6 bases and J by 2 bases, leaving 17 bases between them. The length of the CDR3 is 16 residues. In germline, CDR1 is LNHDA, CDR2 SQIVND (reference sequence). This CDR3 is CASRATGEAGNQPQHF. DNA for the CDR3: TGTGCCAGTAGGGCGACGGGAGAGGCTGGCAATCAGCCCCAGCATTTT.

The V call is TRBV3-1 (or the pseudogene TRBV3-2), the J call TRBJ1-4; 8 positions match TRBD1. After removal of 4 bases from V and 8 bases from J, the junction contained 3 bases not matched to a gene. CDR1 is LGHDT and CDR2 is YNNKEL in the germline V gene (reference sequence). There are 13 residues in the CDR3. The CDR3 reads CASSLTGVEKLFF. The CDR3 DNA is TGTGCCAGCAGCCTGACAGGGGTGGAAAAACTGTTTTTT.

The count of this clone is one. The chain couples TRBV6-2 or TRBV6-3 to TRBJ2-7; 8 nucleotides align to TRBD2. V dropped 2 bases and J dropped 0; count of bases not matched to a gene: 0. Germline lookup yields CDR1 MNHEY and CDR2 SVGEGT. The CDR3 has 14 residues. The CDR3 loop is CASSYSGSSYEQYF. Written as DNA, the CDR3 is TGTGCCAGCAGTTACAGCGGGAGCTCCTACGAGCAGTACTTC.